The rows below give T cell receptor beta chains drawn from one sample of a study of T cell clusters in autoimmune cytopenias. TCRdb reprocessed the multiplex PCR reads and stores each CDR3 protein as one record, lacking DNA. In total, the table holds some 700 distinct CDR3 sequences. Sequenced: peripheral blood. The receptors shown here come from a human donor with an autoimmune cytopenia or autoimmune hepatitis (not recorded which). Each CDR3 is given with its conserved first and last residue. Not all rows give a size; the values are once, few, many and, for expanded clones, a class.

v_call	clone_size	j_call	cdr3_aa
TRBV20-1	medium-sized	TRBJ1-1	CSARADKFTEAFF
TRBV6-5	large	TRBJ1-4	CASSYSNPGLDEKLFF
TRBV15	NA	TRBJ2-7	CATSSQPDGSSYEQYF
TRBV28	NA	TRBJ1-5	CASSFGGESQPQHF
TRBV6-5	NA	TRBJ1-1	CASTDRNTEAFF
TRBV6-5	large	TRBJ2-6	CASSLKGGGRQANVLTF
TRBV19	NA	TRBJ2-3	CASTFSAGVSTDTQYF
TRBV10-3	large	TRBJ2-7	CAINPGQGSYEQYF
TRBV20-1	NA	TRBJ2-3	CSAIRLEGDTQYF
TRBV19	NA	TRBJ2-7	CASTQVAGATEQYF
TRBV10-1	NA	TRBJ2-7	CASSEGGIEQYF
TRBV19	medium-sized	TRBJ2-1	CASSIGTGGANEQFF
TRBV7-2	medium-sized	TRBJ1-6	CASRLRTEHNSPLHF
TRBV21-1	NA	TRBJ2-7	CASSKVGDRVSYEQYF
TRBV18	medium-sized	TRBJ1-4	CASSLGQASNEKLFF
TRBV13	NA	TRBJ2-5	CASSLWGETQYF
TRBV29-1	large	TRBJ1-4	CSVGGAENEKLFF
TRBV12-3/TRBV12-4	NA	TRBJ1-5	CASRGGQGRQPQHF